This T cell receptor (beta chain) is drawn from a study of control samples from healthy donors and cancer patients (dated by TCRdb to 2019 to 2021). The germline ends are 11 bases apart after V is trimmed by 0 bases and J by 1 base. The CDR3 sequence holds 15 residues, the cysteine and phenylalanine included. The kept DNA is CDR3 alone, 45 bases in frame from the first base. Looking up the germline V gene yields CDR1 SGHRS and CDR2 YFSETQ. Library creation used the immunoSEQ multiplex PCR assay. Imported from immuneACCESS, the table was reduced by TCRdb to in-frame sequences with V and J called. These copies leave out some clones; in studies compared against another copy, an unresolved V gene accounts for under half, and the cause of the remainder is not known. Counted in this sample were about 80,000 clones; 89% of them appeared once. The ten largest clones take up roughly 6% of the sample. As regards this clone: Its antigen is unknown. One base away there is no much larger clone; base qualities are not given.

Sequenced sample: blood. This receptor was identified in a man between 50 and 59 years old in good health. The sequence is built from TRBV5-1 and TRBJ2-7; the D region possibly corresponds to TRBD1 (5 bases align). The CDR3 protein: CASSLEQGRSYEQYF. The nucleotides read TGCGCCAGCAGCTTGGAGCAGGGTAGATCCTACGAGCAGTACTTC.